This TCR beta chain derives from a study of a mutant IDH1 vaccine in newly diagnosed glioma. Germline CDR1 and CDR2: SNHLY and FYNNEI. The CDR3 is 13 amino acids. V lost 4 bases to trimming and J lost 4 bases, with 7 bases between them. Libraries were prepared by immunoSEQ multiplex PCR; TCRdb keeps only in-frame clonotypes and omits some of them. The sample records 56,000 or so clones, about three quarters being singletons. Described time point: week 5, during vaccination. It was 300 ug of mutant IDH1 20-mer peptide that made up each vaccine dose, given with topical imiquimod. About this clone: The antigen remains undetermined.

The receptor's source is a woman aged 40 to 50 with glioma. Sequenced here: PBMCs, sampled from a glioma patient whose treatment included an IDH1 peptide vaccine. The rearrangement joins TRBV2 to TRBJ1-4; D gene uncertain. The CDR3 sequence: CASSASFNEKLFF. The CDR3 DNA reads TGTGCCAGCAGTGCCAGCTTTAATGAAAAACTGTTTTTT. The complete variable domain, with remaining parts taken from reference TRBV2 and TRBJ1-4, reads EPEVTQTPSHQVTQMGQEVILRCVPISNHLYFYWYRQILGQKVEFLVSFYNNEISEKSEIFDDQFSVERPDGSNFTLKIRSTKLEDSAMYFCASSASFNEKLFFGSGTQLSVL.